This T cell receptor (beta chain) was profiled in a study of pediatric ulcerative colitis. The diagnostic colonoscopy in ulcerative colitis patients preceded any immunosuppressive treatment. Study-wide results and limits: Blood samples from two patients yielded substantially fewer templates and were excluded from blood-rectal overlap analysis.

CDR3 length: 16 residues. With respect to this clone: Its antigen is currently unknown.

Sequenced by immunoSEQ multiplex PCR; TCRdb stores in-frame clones only, minus some. This sample carries tens of thousands of clones, over 70% of them seen once, and the ten largest clones take under 6.5%. The sequence came from a boy aged 5-17 years with moderate ulcerative colitis. The sequencing input was blood. The chain combines TRBV21-1 with TRBJ1-5. TRBV21-1 is shown as a pseudogene. The CDR3 here is CASSTSWDVPREPQHF. DNA of the CDR3: TGTGCCAGCAGCACGTCCTGGGACGTCCCAAGGGAGCCCCAGCATTTT.